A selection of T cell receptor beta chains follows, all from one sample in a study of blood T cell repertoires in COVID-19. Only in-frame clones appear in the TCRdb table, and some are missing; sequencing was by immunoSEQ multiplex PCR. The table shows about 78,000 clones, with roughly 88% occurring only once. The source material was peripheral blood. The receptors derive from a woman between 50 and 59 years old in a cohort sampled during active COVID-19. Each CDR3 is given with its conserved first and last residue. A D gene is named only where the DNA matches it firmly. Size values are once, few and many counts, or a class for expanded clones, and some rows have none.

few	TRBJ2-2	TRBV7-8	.	TGTGCCAGCAGCCTCGGTGGAGGGAATAGGAACACCGGGGAGCTGTTTTTT	CASSLGGGNRNTGELFF
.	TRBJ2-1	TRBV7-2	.	TGTGCCAGCAGCTTAGATCCCCTAGCCGGTGCTGAGCAGTTCTTC	CASSLDPLAGAEQFF
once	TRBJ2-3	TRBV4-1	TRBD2	TGCGCCAGCAGCCAAGTGAGCGGGAGGGACACAGATACGCAGTATTTT	CASSQVSGRDTDTQYF
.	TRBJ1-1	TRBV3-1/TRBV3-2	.	TGTGCCAGCAGCCCCGACAGACCGAACACTGAAGCTTTCTTT	CASSPDRPNTEAFF
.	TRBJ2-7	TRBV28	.	TGTGCCAGCAGCCCCCCAGGGGAATCCTACGAGCAGTACTTC	CASSPPGESYEQYF
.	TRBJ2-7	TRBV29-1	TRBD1	TGCAGCGTCAAGACAGGGGCCCCGTTCTACGAGCAGTACTTC	CSVKTGAPFYEQYF
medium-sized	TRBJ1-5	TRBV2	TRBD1	TGTGCCAGCAGCGGGACAGGAGATCAGCCCCAGCATTTT	CASSGTGDQPQHF
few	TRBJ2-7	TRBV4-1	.	TGCGCCAGCAGCCAACAAGATCTGACAGGCTCCTACGAGCAGTACTTC	CASSQQDLTGSYEQYF
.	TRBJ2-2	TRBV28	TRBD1	TGTGCCAGCAGTTTGACAGGGACCGGGGAGCTGTTTTTT	CASSLTGTGELFF
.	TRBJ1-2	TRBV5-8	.	TGTGCCAGCAGCTTGGAAGTAGCACAGGCGGATGGCTACACCTTC	CASSLEVAQADGYTF
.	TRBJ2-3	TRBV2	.	TGTGCCAGCACCCTTCTTGGCGGGCAGAGCACAGATACGCAGTATTTT	CASTLLGGQSTDTQYF
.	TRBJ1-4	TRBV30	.	TGTGCCTGGAGTGAACAGCAGAATGAAAAACTGTTTTTT	CAWSEQQNEKLFF
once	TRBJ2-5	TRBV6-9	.	TGTGCCAGCAGTTTCCAACTAGAAGAAGAAGAGACCCAGTACTTC	CASSFQLEEEETQYF
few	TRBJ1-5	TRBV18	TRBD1	TGTGCCAGCTCACCACCGACAGGGAAGAGCAATCAGCCCCAGCATTTT	CASSPPTGKSNQPQHF
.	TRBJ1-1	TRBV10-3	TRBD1	TGTGCCATCAGTGAGTCGGACAGGGAGAACACTGAAGCTTTCTTT	CAISESDRENTEAFF
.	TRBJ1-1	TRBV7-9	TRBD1	TGTGCCAGCAGCTGGGACAGGGGTCCTGAAGCTTTCTTT	CASSWDRGPEAFF
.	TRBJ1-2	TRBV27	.	TGTGCCAGCAGTCCCAGGAGGACGGACTATGGCTACACCTTC	CASSPRRTDYGYTF
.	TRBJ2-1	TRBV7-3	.	TGTGCCAGCAGCTTATCGAGCTTCTACAATGAGCAGTTCTTC	CASSLSSFYNEQFF
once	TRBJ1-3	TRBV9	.	TGTGCCAGCAGCGTAGGTCTTCAGGGTTCTGGAAACACCATATATTTT	CASSVGLQGSGNTIYF
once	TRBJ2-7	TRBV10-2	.	TGCGCCAGCAGTGATTTACTCTCCTACGAGCAGTACTTC	CASSDLLSYEQYF
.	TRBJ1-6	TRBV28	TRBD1	TGTGCCAGCACCGACAGGGACAGGTCACCCCTCCACTTT	CASTDRDRSPLHF
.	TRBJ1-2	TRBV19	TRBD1	TGTGCCAGTAGTATCGGGACAGGGGGCTATGGCTACACCTTC	CASSIGTGGYGYTF
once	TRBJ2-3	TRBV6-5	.	TGTGCCAGCAGTTACATGTCAGGCACAGATACGCAGTATTTT	CASSYMSGTDTQYF
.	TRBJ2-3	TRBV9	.	TGTGCCAGCAGCGTAGCGGGGTTCGGCACAGATACGCAGTATTTT	CASSVAGFGTDTQYF
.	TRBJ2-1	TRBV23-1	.	TGCGCCAGCAGTCAACCCCCTGTGTCACACTTAACTAACAATGAGCAGTTCTTC	CASSQPPVSHLTNNEQFF
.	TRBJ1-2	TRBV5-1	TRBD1	TGCGCCAGCAGCTTGGGGGACAGGGGAGATGGCTACACCTTC	CASSLGDRGDGYTF
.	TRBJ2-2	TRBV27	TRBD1	TGTGCCAGCAGGCCTCAGGGGGCGAGGGGTGGCGGGGAGCTGTTTTTT	CASRPQGARGGGELFF
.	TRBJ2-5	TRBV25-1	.	TGTGCCAGCAGTGATCCCGGGCTACAGGGGACCCAGTACTTC	CASSDPGLQGTQYF
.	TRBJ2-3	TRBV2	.	TGTGCCAGCAGTGAAGTGGGGGAGGCCACCTCCACAGATACGCAGTATTTT	CASSEVGEATSTDTQYF
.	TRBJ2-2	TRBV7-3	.	TGTGCCAGCAGCCCGAGAGCGAGCGACCCCGGGGAGCTGTTTTTT	CASSPRASDPGELFF
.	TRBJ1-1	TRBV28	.	TGTGCCAGCAGTTTATTGGCCTTTGGGGGCAAGAACACTGAAGCTTTCTTT	CASSLLAFGGKNTEAFF
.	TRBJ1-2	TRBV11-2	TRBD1	TGTGCCAGCAGCCGACAGGGGGCCGGGGTCTATGGCTACACCTTC	CASSRQGAGVYGYTF
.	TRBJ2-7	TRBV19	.	TGTGCCAGCACCACCACAGGAGGGCCGACCTACGAGCAGTACTTC	CASTTTGGPTYEQYF